This is a list of T cell receptor beta chains from one sample in a study of cytotoxic CD8 clonotypes in ibrutinib-treated CLL. Profiled with immunoSEQ multiplex PCR; TCRdb holds only in-frame clones, not every one. The table lists around 310,000 clones, just under 80% of them singletons. Material: PBMCs, obtained before ibrutinib treatment. These receptors all come from a human donor with chronic lymphocytic leukemia. Each CDR3 is given with its conserved first and last residue. The D gene is left open where the match is weak. Clone size is shown for a subset of rows, as once, few, many or a class of expanded clone.

TRBV5-1,once,TRBJ2-6,TRBD1,CASSLAGGAGANVLTF,TGCGCCAGCAGCTTGGCAGGGGGTGCCGGGGCCAACGTCCTGACTTTC
TRBV4-3,few,TRBJ1-5,TRBD1,CASSQDRDRVQPQHF,TGCGCCAGCAGCCAAGACAGGGACAGGGTTCAGCCCCAGCATTTT
TRBV5-6,few,TRBJ1-1,NA,CASTSGTEAFF,TGTGCCAGCACCTCGGGTACTGAAGCTTTCTTT
TRBV7-6,NA,TRBJ2-7,NA,CASRSDRAEQYF,TGTGCCAGCAGATCCGACAGAGCCGAGCAGTACTTC
TRBV9,NA,TRBJ1-3,NA,CASSVAVGTGNTIYF,TGTGCCAGCAGCGTAGCCGTCGGTACCGGAAACACCATATATTTT
TRBV27,NA,TRBJ1-2,TRBD1,CASSRDRVDYGYTF,TGTGCCAGCAGTCGGGACAGGGTTGACTATGGCTACACCTTC
TRBV4-3,NA,TRBJ2-5,NA,CASSPTSLSSQYF,TGCGCCAGCAGCCCTACCTCCCTTTCTTCCCAGTACTTC
TRBV28,NA,TRBJ1-1,NA,CASSPGTYTEAFF,TGTGCCAGCAGTCCAGGGACCTACACTGAAGCTTTCTTT
TRBV5-5,NA,TRBJ1-3,TRBD1,CASSGRGQAFSSGNTIYF,TGTGCCAGCAGCGGCCGCGGACAGGCATTCTCCTCTGGAAACACCATATATTTT
TRBV5-6,NA,TRBJ2-1,NA,CASSVRGRYNEQFF,TGTGCCAGCAGCGTCCGGGGAAGATACAATGAGCAGTTCTTC
TRBV25-1,once,TRBJ2-1,NA,CASSASRTGSHEQFF,TGTGCCAGCAGTGCAAGCCGCACAGGGTCCCATGAGCAGTTCTTC
TRBV5-1,NA,TRBJ2-5,NA,CASSLAYTSKETQYF,TGCGCCAGCAGCTTGGCCTATACTAGCAAAGAGACCCAGTACTTC
TRBV28,NA,TRBJ1-3,TRBD1,CASSSRTGGNTIYF,TGTGCCAGCAGTTCCCGGACAGGGGGAAACACCATATATTTT
TRBV7-9,NA,TRBJ2-2,TRBD2,CALLPTSGRITPGLELFF,TGTGCCCTACTGCCGACTAGCGGGAGGATAACACCGGGTTTGGAGCTGTTTTTT
TRBV10-3,few,TRBJ2-7,TRBD2,CAISASGIDEQYF,TGTGCCATCAGTGCGAGCGGGATCGACGAGCAGTACTTC
TRBV5-1,NA,TRBJ1-5,NA,CASSLVRQAHSNQPQHF,TGCGCCAGCAGCTTGGTACGACAGGCTCATAGCAATCAGCCCCAGCATTTT
TRBV19,NA,TRBJ2-1,NA,CASSIDDSLDEQFF,TGTGCCAGTAGTATAGACGATAGCCTGGATGAGCAGTTCTTC
TRBV9,NA,TRBJ2-3,NA,CASSAFSGSSTDTQYF,TGTGCCAGCAGCGCCTTTAGCGGATCTAGCACAGATACGCAGTATTTT
TRBV6-1,NA,TRBJ2-1,TRBD1,CASSEAPDRYNEQFF,TGTGCCAGCAGTGAAGCCCCGGACAGGTACAATGAGCAGTTCTTC
TRBV25-1,NA,TRBJ2-7,NA,CASSAIGTTYEQYF,TGTGCCAGCAGTGCTATCGGCACAACCTACGAGCAGTACTTC
TRBV7-2,once,TRBJ1-1,TRBD1,CASSRQGVLTTEAFF,TGTGCCAGCAGCAGGCAGGGGGTCCTTACCACTGAAGCTTTCTTT
TRBV7-9,NA,TRBJ2-1,TRBD2,CASSPGRESAYNEQFF,TGTGCCAGCAGCCCAGGGCGGGAGTCCGCGTACAATGAGCAGTTCTTC
TRBV19,NA,TRBJ1-5,NA,CASRSGPASNQPQHF,TGTGCCAGTAGATCGGGACCGGCTAGCAATCAGCCCCAGCATTTT
TRBV5-4,NA,TRBJ2-7,NA,CASSFGGTYEQYF,TGTGCCAGCAGCTTTGGAGGGACCTACGAGCAGTACTTC
TRBV30,NA,TRBJ2-7,NA,CAWNLGLEGEQYF,TGTGCCTGGAATCTAGGACTTGAGGGGGAGCAGTACTTC
TRBV5-6,NA,TRBJ2-7,NA,CASSLGGTASYEQYF,TGTGCCAGCAGCTTGGGCGGGACTGCTAGCTACGAGCAGTACTTC
TRBV6-5,NA,TRBJ2-3,NA,CASRLSPPDTQYF,TGTGCCAGCAGACTTTCCCCGCCAGATACGCAGTATTTT
TRBV2,few,TRBJ2-7,TRBD1,CADSTGQGNEQYF,TGTGCCGATTCTACCGGACAGGGGAACGAGCAGTACTTC
TRBV11-2,NA,TRBJ2-1,NA,CASSLTVDLVVYYNEQFF,TGTGCCAGCAGCCTCACCGTAGACTTAGTGGTCTACTACAATGAGCAGTTCTTC
TRBV7-3,few,TRBJ2-3,NA,CASSLKGYGTLTDTQYF,TGTGCCAGCAGCTTAAAAGGTTACGGGACACTTACAGATACGCAGTATTTT
TRBV7-7,once,TRBJ2-2,TRBD2,CASSSRTSGRAGELFF,TGTGCTAGCAGCTCAAGGACTAGCGGGAGAGCCGGGGAGCTGTTTTTT
TRBV13,NA,TRBJ2-1,NA,CAITVRGKAEQFF,TGTGCCATCACCGTCAGAGGAAAGGCTGAGCAGTTCTTC
TRBV19,NA,TRBJ2-2,TRBD1,CASSPRQGAGQAGELFF,TGTGCCAGTAGTCCTCGACAGGGGGCGGGTCAAGCCGGGGAGCTGTTTTTT
TRBV11-2,NA,TRBJ2-1,NA,CASNPLRGYYEQFF,TGTGCCAGCAACCCCCTCCGAGGGTATTATGAGCAGTTCTTC
TRBV18,NA,TRBJ1-2,NA,CASSPDSQSLDNYGYTF,TGTGCCAGCTCACCGGACAGCCAGTCCCTTGATAACTATGGCTACACCTTC
TRBV29-1,NA,TRBJ2-1,NA,CSVCRDYNEQFF,TGCAGCGTCTGCAGGGATTACAATGAGCAGTTCTTC
TRBV7-9,NA,TRBJ1-3,NA,CASSPPPAGNTIYF,TGTGCCAGCAGCCCACCGCCGGCCGGAAACACCATATATTTT
TRBV9,NA,TRBJ1-3,NA,CASSVDTGSSGNTIYF,TGTGCCAGCAGCGTAGATACGGGTAGCTCTGGAAACACCATATATTTT
TRBV5-6,NA,TRBJ1-5,TRBD1,CASSYGTVQEPQHF,TGTGCCAGCAGTTACGGGACAGTGCAGGAGCCCCAGCATTTT
TRBV30,NA,TRBJ2-1,NA,CAWSTGLEQFF,TGTGCCTGGTCCACAGGGCTCGAGCAGTTCTTC
TRBV25-1,once,TRBJ2-1,TRBD2,CASSEWGGSEQFF,TGTGCCAGCAGTGAATGGGGGGGGAGTGAGCAGTTCTTC
TRBV11-1,NA,TRBJ2-6,TRBD1,CASSSLGQGSSVLTF,TGTGCCAGCAGCTCCCTTGGACAGGGAAGTTCAGTCCTGACTTTC
TRBV6-1,NA,TRBJ2-7,NA,CASSERGSGQGYEQYF,TGTGCCAGCAGTGAAAGGGGGTCGGGTCAGGGATACGAGCAGTACTTC
TRBV9,NA,TRBJ2-7,TRBD2,CASSVATSGSGSYEQYF,TGTGCCAGCAGCGTAGCGACTAGCGGGAGTGGGTCCTACGAGCAGTACTTC
TRBV6-1,NA,TRBJ2-3,NA,CASSVTSTDTQYF,TGTGCCAGCAGTGTTACAAGCACAGATACGCAGTATTTT
TRBV29-1,NA,TRBJ1-1,NA,CSVEDARDTEAFF,TGCAGCGTTGAAGATGCCCGCGACACTGAAGCTTTCTTT
TRBV2,few,TRBJ1-2,NA,CASSLTGMLNYGYTF,TGTGCCAGCAGTCTGACAGGCATGCTCAACTATGGCTACACCTTC
TRBV19,NA,TRBJ1-1,NA,CASSITGKGTEAFF,TGTGCCAGTAGTATCACTGGGAAGGGCACTGAAGCTTTCTTT
TRBV15,NA,TRBJ2-5,NA,CATSPARGDETQYF,TGTGCCACCAGCCCCGCTAGGGGGGATGAGACCCAGTACTTC
TRBV5-6,NA,TRBJ2-5,TRBD1,CASSLGQGRGETQYF,TGTGCCAGCAGCCTGGGACAGGGGCGCGGAGAGACCCAGTACTTC
TRBV11-2,few,TRBJ1-5,NA,CASSLDRSQPQHF,TGTGCCAGCAGCTTAGACAGATCCCAGCCCCAGCATTTT
TRBV10-1,NA,TRBJ2-5,TRBD2,CASSLLRGLAGLETQYF,TGCGCCAGCAGTCTACTTAGGGGACTAGCGGGACTCGAGACCCAGTACTTC
TRBV9,NA,TRBJ1-5,NA,CASRPKAGNQPQHF,TGTGCCAGCAGGCCGAAAGCGGGCAATCAGCCCCAGCATTTT
TRBV5-4,NA,TRBJ2-1,TRBD1,CASSVDRGRVGQFF,TGTGCCAGCTCCGTCGACAGGGGGCGCGTCGGGCAGTTCTTC
TRBV5-1,NA,TRBJ2-7,TRBD2,CASSPTSGEFYEQYF,TGCGCCAGCAGCCCGACTAGCGGGGAGTTCTACGAGCAGTACTTC
TRBV7-9,NA,TRBJ2-7,NA,CASSLGDTGPYEQYF,TGTGCCAGCAGCTTAGGAGACACCGGGCCCTACGAGCAGTACTTC
TRBV9,NA,TRBJ2-3,TRBD2,CASSVISGTAVDTQYF,TGTGCCAGCAGCGTCATTAGCGGGACCGCGGTAGATACGCAGTATTTT
TRBV28,NA,TRBJ2-2,TRBD2,CASSFLAGNTGELFF,TGTGCCAGCAGTTTCCTAGCGGGGAACACCGGGGAGCTGTTTTTT
TRBV28,few,TRBJ1-2,TRBD1,CARKDRDYGYTF,TGTGCCAGGAAGGACAGGGACTATGGCTACACCTTC
TRBV6-5,NA,TRBJ2-7,TRBD1,CASSYAGTGSYEQYF,TGTGCCAGCAGTTACGCCGGGACAGGGTCCTACGAGCAGTACTTC